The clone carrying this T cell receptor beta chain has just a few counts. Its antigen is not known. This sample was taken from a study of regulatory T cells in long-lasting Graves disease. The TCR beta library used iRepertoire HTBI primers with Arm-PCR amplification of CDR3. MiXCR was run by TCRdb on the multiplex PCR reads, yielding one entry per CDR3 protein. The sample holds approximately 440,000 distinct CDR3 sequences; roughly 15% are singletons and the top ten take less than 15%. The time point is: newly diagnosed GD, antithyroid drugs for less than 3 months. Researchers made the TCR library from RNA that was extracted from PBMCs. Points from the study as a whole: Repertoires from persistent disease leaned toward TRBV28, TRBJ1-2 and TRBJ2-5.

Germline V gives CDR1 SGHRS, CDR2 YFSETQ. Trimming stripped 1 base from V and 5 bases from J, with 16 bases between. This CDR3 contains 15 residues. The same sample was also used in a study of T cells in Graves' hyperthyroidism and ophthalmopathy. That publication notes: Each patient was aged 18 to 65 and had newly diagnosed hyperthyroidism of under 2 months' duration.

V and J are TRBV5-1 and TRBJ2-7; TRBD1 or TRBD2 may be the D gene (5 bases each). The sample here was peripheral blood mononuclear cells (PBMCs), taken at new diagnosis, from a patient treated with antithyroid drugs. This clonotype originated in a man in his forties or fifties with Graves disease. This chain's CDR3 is CASSLTFGRDHEQYF. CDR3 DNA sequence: TGCGCCAGCAGCTTGACGTTCGGCAGGGACCACGAGCAGTACTTC.